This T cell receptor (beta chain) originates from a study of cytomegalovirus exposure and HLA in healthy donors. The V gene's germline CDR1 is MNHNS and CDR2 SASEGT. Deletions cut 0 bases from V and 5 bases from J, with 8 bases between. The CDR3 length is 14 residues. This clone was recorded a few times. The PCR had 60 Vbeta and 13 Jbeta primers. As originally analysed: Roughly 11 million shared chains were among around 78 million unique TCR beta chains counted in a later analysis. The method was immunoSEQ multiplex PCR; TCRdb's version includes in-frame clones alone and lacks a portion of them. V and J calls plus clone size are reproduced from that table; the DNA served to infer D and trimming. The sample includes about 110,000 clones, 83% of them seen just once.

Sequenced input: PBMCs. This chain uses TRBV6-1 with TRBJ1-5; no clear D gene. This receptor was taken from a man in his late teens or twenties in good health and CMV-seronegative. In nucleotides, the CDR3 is TGTGCCAGCAGTGAAGCCGGGGAATATCAGCCCCAGCATTTT. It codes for CASSEAGEYQPQHF.